This T cell receptor beta chain derives from a study of T-cell reconstitution after alpha-beta-depleted transplantation in children. Study-level points and caveats: Some patients' high day-60 TCRbeta diversity was traced to surviving recipient T cells and thymic progenitors. Newly made T cells mostly supplied T-cell counts and diversity one year after transplant.

This clonotype was seen ten or more times. Its specificity is not known. TCRbeta library construction was performed incorporating unique molecular identifiers. TCRdb re-called the PCR reads with MiXCR, one entry per CDR3 protein. In the table there are 40,000 to 55,000 distinct CDR3 sequences, around a tenth of which are singletons. Germline CDR1 and CDR2: SGHVS and FNYEAQ. V was clipped by 4 bases and J by 3 bases, with 10 bases between them. CDR3 length: 14 residues. V gene TRBV7-6 combines with J gene TRBJ2-1; no reliable D call. The clonotype comes from a male patient between 2 and 10 years old who had a stem cell transplant for chronic granulomatous disease, so the T cells may come from the graft donor. Sequencing was performed on PBMCs, mostly from graft donor cells, taken 60 days after TCRalphabeta/CD19-depleted stem cell transplant. DNA for the CDR3: TGTGCCAGCAGCTCAACGGCGATCTACAATGAGCAGTTCTTC. It yields the protein CASSSTAIYNEQFF.